A few counts support the clone carrying this T cell receptor beta chain. Antigen: not known. The CDR3 extends over 11 amino acids. V lost 6 bases, J lost 6 bases, and 8 bases lay in between. CDR1 and CDR2 from the germline V gene are SEHNR and FQNEAQ (reference sequence). The beta constant-region primer was an equimolar mix of two oligonucleotides covering TRBC1 and TRBC2. Ligated cDNA was amplified by four rounds of PCR with nested alpha and beta constant-region primers and SP2. Ligation attached a single-stranded oligonucleotide with a 12-nucleotide UMI and the SP2 primer to the cDNA 3' end. MiXCR, run by TCRdb on the UMI-ligation and nested PCR reads, gives a single entry per CDR3 protein. The table records about 120,000 distinct CDR3 sequences, 36% of them present only once. The sample belongs to a study of naive and memory T cell subsets. Study-level results: Clonotypes here are unpaired alpha or beta chain sequences. Over 95% of naive TCR sequences appeared only once after error correction, unlike memory subsets. From naive to CM, EM and EMRA, diversity decreased and Gini increased.

The clonotype comes from a human donor in good health. The sequencing input was central memory CD4+ T cells from blood. The rearrangement uses TRBV7-9 and TRBJ1-1; no clear D gene. The CDR3 DNA sequence: TGTGCCAGCAGTCGGACCTCTGAAGCTTTCTTT. It is translated as CASSRTSEAFF.